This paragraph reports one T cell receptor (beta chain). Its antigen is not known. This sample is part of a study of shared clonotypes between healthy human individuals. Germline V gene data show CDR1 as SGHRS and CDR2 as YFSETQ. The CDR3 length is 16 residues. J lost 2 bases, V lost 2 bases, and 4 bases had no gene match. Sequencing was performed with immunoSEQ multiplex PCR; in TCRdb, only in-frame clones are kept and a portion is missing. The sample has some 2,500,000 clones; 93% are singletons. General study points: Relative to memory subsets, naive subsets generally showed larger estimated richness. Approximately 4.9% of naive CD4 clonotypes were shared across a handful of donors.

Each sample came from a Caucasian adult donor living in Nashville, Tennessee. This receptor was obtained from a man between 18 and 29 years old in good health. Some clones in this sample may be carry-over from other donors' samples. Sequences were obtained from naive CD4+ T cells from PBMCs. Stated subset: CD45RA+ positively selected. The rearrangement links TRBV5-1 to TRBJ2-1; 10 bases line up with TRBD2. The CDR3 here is CASSFTLAGAYNEQFF. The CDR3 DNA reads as TGCGCCAGCAGCTTCACTCTAGCGGGAGCCTACAATGAGCAGTTCTTC.